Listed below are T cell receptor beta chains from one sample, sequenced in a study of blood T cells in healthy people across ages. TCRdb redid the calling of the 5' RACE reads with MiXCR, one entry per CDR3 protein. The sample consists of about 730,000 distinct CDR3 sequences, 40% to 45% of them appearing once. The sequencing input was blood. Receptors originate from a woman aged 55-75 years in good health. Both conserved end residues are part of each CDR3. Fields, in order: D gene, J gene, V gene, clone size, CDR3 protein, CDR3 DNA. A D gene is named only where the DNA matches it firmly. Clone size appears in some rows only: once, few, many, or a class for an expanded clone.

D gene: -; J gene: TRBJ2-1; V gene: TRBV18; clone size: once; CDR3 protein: CASSPQSRNEQFF; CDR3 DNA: TGTGCCAGCTCACCTCAGTCGAGGAACGAGCAGTTCTTC
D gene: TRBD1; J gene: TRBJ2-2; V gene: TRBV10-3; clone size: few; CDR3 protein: CAISDLKGALETGELFF; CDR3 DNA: TGTGCCATCAGTGATCTCAAGGGGGCTCTCGAAACCGGGGAGCTGTTTTTT
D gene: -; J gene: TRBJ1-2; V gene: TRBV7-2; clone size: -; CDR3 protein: CASSPRMSHGYTF; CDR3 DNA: TGTGCCAGCAGTCCGAGGATGTCCCATGGCTACACCTTC
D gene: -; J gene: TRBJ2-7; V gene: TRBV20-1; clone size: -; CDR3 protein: CSASFWGESYEQYF; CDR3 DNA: TGCAGTGCTAGTTTCTGGGGAGAATCCTACGAGCAGTACTTC
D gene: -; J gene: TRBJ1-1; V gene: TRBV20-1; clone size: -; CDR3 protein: CGAREGTTEAFF; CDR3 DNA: TGCGGTGCTAGAGAGGGTACCACTGAAGCTTTCTTT
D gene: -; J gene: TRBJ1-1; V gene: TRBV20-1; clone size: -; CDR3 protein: CSASLGGSNTEAFF; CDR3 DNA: TGCAGTGCTAGTTTGGGGGGGTCCAACACTGAAGCTTTCTTT
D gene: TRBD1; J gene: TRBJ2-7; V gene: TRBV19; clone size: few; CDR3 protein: CASSDRVYEQYF; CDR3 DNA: TGTGCCAGTAGTGACAGGGTCTACGAGCAGTACTTC
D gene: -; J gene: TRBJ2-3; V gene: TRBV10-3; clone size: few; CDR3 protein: CAISDGLDTDTQYF; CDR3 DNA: TGTGCCATCAGTGACGGTCTAGACACAGATACGCAGTATTTT
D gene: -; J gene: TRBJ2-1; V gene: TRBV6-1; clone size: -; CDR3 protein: CASSGSAIRNEQFF; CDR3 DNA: TGTGCCAGCAGTGGGTCCGCTATTCGCAATGAGCAGTTCTTC
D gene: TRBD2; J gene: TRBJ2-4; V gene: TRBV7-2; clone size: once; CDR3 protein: CASSSAGTSGSREQYF; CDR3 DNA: TGTGCCAGCAGCTCCGCCGGGACTAGCGGGAGTCGAGAGCAGTACTTC
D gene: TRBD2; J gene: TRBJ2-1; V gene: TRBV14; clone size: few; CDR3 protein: CASSPGRAFYNEQFF; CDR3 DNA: TGTGCCAGCAGCCCCGGGAGGGCCTTTTATAATGAGCAGTTCTTC
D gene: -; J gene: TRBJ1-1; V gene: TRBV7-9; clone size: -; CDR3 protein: CASSIQGSNTEAFF; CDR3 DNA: TGTGCCAGCAGCATCCAAGGCTCTAACACTGAAGCTTTCTTT
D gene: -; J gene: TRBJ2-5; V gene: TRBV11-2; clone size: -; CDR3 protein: CASNVRGRETQYF; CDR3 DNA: TGTGCCAGCAACGTAAGAGGGCGGGAGACCCAGTACTTC
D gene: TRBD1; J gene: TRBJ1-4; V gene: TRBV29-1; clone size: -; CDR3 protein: CSAQQGQAFEKLFF; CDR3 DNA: TGCAGTGCGCAACAGGGACAGGCTTTTGAAAAACTGTTTTTT
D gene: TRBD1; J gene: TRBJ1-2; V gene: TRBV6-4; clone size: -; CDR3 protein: CASPPPGGASYGYTF; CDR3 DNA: TGTGCCAGCCCACCCCCAGGGGGCGCAAGCTATGGCTACACCTTC
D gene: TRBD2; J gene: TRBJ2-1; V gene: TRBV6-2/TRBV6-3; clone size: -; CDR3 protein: CASSLYPPEGGPDEQFF; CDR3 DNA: TGTGCCAGCAGTCTGTACCCGCCAGAGGGAGGGCCCGATGAGCAGTTCTTC
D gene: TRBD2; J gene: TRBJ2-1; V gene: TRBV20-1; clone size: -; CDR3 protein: CSARDYSGRAGSSYNEQFF; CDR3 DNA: TGCAGTGCTAGAGATTATAGCGGGAGGGCCGGGAGCTCCTACAATGAGCAGTTCTTC
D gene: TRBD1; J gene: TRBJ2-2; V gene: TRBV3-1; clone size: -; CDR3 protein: CASSQLGTGSNTGELFF; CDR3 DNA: TGTGCCAGCAGCCAGCTGGGGACAGGGAGTAACACCGGGGAGCTGTTTTTT
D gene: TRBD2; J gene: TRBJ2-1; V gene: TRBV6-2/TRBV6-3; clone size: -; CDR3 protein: CASSRPSAAGVGSEQFF; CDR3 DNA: TGTGCCAGCAGCCGGCCTTCTGCAGCGGGAGTTGGAAGTGAGCAGTTCTTC
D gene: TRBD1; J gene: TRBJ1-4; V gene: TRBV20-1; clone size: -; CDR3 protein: CSAAGTGNEKLFF; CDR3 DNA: TGCAGTGCTGCCGGGACAGGGAATGAAAAACTGTTTTTT
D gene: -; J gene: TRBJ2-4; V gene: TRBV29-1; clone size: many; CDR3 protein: CSVGENIQYF; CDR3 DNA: TGCAGCGTAGGAGAAAACATTCAGTACTTC
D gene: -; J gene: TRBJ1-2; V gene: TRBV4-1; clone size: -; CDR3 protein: CASRRGDIGGYTF; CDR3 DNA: TGCGCCAGCAGGAGAGGGGATATCGGTGGCTACACCTTC
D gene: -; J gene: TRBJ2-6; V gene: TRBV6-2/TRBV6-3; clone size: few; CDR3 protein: CASSYSAANVLTF; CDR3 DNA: TGTGCCAGCAGTTACTCGGCTGCCAACGTCCTGACTTTC
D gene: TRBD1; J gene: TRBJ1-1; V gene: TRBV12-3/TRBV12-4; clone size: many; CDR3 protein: CASSSDRGEAFF; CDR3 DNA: TGTGCCAGCAGTTCTGACAGGGGAGAAGCTTTCTTT
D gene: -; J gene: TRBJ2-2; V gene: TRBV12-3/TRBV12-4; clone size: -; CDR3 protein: CASSPLAGELFF; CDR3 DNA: TGTGCCAGCAGCCCTCTGGCCGGGGAGCTGTTTTTT
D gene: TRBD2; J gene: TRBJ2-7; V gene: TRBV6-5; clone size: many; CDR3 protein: CASSSLLAGSSYEQYF; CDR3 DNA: TGTGCCAGCAGTTCCCTCCTAGCGGGCAGCTCCTACGAGCAGTACTTC
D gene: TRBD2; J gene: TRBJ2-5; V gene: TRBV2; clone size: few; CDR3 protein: CASGLSRGGETQYF; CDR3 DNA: TGTGCCAGCGGCCTCTCGCGGGGGGGAGAGACCCAGTACTTC
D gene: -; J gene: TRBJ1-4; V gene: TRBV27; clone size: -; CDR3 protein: CASSSTGRGEKLFF; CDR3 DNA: TGTGCCAGCAGTTCCACAGGGAGAGGTGAAAAACTGTTTTTT
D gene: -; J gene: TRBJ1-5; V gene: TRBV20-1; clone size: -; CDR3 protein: CSAGGRGLWPQHF; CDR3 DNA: TGCAGTGCTGGTGGACGTGGCCTTTGGCCCCAGCATTTT
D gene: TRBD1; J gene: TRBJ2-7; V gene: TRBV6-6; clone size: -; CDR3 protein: CASTMGQLSYEQYF; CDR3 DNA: TGTGCCAGCACTATGGGACAGCTCTCCTACGAGCAGTACTTC
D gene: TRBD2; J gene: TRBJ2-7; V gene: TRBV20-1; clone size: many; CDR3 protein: CSARGRLAGATHEQYF; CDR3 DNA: TGCAGTGCTAGGGGAAGACTAGCGGGAGCTACACACGAGCAGTACTTC
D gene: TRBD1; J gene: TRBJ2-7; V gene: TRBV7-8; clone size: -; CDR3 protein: CASSPTLGQGTYEQYF; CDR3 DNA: TGTGCCAGCAGCCCCACCCTGGGACAGGGGACCTACGAGCAGTACTTC
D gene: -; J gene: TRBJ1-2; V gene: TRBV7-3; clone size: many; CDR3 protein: CASSLTSRTNYGYTF; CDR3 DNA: TGTGCCAGCAGCTTAACGTCCAGGACTAACTATGGCTACACCTTC
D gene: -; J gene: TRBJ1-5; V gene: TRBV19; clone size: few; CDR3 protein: CASSIGGSQPQHF; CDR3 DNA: TGTGCCAGTAGTATTGGGGGTAGTCAGCCCCAGCATTTT
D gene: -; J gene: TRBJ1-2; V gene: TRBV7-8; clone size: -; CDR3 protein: CASSPGTLINYGYTF; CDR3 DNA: TGTGCCAGCAGCCCCGGGACATTAATTAACTATGGCTACACCTTC
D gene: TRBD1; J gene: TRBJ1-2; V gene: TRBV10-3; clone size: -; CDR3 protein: CAISTGDSYGYTF; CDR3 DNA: TGTGCCATCAGTACAGGGGACAGCTATGGCTACACCTTC
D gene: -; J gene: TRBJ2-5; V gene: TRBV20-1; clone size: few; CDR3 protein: CSARDAPGVQETQYF; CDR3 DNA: TGCAGTGCTAGAGATGCACCAGGGGTCCAAGAGACCCAGTACTTC
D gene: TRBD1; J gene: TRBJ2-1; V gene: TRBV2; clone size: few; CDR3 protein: CASSIRGYEQFF; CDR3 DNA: TGTGCCAGCAGTATCAGGGGGTATGAGCAGTTCTTC
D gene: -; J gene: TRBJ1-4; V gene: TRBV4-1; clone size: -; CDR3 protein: CASSQDGQFINEKLFF; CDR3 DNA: TGCGCCAGCAGCCAAGACGGACAGTTCATTAATGAAAAACTGTTTTTT
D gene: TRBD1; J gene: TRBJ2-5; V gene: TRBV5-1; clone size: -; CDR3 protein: CASGGQVKETQYF; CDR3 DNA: TGCGCCAGCGGAGGACAGGTAAAAGAGACCCAGTACTTC